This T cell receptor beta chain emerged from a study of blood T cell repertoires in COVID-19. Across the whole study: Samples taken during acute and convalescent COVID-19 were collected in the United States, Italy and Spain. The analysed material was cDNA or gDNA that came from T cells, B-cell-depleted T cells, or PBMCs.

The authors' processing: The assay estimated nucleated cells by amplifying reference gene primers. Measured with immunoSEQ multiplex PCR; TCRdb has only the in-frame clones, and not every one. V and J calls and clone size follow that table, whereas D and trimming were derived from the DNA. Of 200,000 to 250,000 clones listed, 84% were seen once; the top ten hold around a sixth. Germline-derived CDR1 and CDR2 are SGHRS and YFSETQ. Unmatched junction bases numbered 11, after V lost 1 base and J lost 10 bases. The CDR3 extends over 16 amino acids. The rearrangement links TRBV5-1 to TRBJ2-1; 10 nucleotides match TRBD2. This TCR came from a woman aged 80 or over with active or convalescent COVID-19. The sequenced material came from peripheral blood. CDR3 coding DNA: TGCGCCAGCAGCTTGTGGCTAGCGGGGGTCGGAATGGAGCAGTTCTTC. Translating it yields CASSLWLAGVGMEQFF.